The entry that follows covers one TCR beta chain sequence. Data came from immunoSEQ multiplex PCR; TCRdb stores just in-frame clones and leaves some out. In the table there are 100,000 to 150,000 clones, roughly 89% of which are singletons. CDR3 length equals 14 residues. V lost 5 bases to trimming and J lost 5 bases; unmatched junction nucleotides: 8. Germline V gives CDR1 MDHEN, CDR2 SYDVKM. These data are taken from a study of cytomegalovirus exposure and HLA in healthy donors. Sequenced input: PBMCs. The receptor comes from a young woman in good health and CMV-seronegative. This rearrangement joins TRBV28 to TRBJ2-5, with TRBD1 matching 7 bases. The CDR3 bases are TGTGCCAGCAGTCCGAACAGGGGCGTTGAGACCCAGTACTTC. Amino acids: CASSPNRGVETQYF.